This T cell receptor beta chain stems from a study of blood T cell repertoires in COVID-19. Study information: Sources were T cells, B-cell-depleted T cells, or PBMCs; the material itself was cDNA or gDNA.

V was pared by 4 bases and J by 0 bases, with 13 bases between. Germline V gene data show CDR1 as LNHDA and CDR2 as SQIVND (reference sequence). The CDR3 contains 17 residues. Data came from immunoSEQ multiplex PCR; TCRdb stores just in-frame clones and leaves some out. The repertoire holds approximately 170,000 clones, with roughly 93% as singletons. Seattle cases were enrolled at active infection and followed longitudinally. This TCR derives from a man aged 18 to 30 with COVID-19, enrolled during active disease. The rearrangement joins TRBV19 to TRBJ2-6; D gene ambiguous. Sequenced material: peripheral blood. Written as DNA, the CDR3 is TGTGCCAGTAGTACACAAGCGCATTCCTCTGGGGCCAACGTCCTGACTTTC. It translates to CASSTQAHSSGANVLTF.